Below, 18 T cell receptor beta chains from the same sample are listed, as sequenced in a study of blood T cell repertoires in COVID-19. Only in-frame clones appear in the TCRdb table, and some are missing; sequencing was by immunoSEQ multiplex PCR. The sample lists 350,000 to 450,000 clones, 70% to 90% occurring once. Material for sequencing was PBMCs or T cells enriched from blood (not recorded which). The receptors come from a woman younger than 30 who had been exposed to COVID-19.

A remark on this clone: One end of the junction does not line up with germline, which may come from a read error. This chain joins TRBV7-6 and TRBJ2-5; 11 nucleotides align to TRBD2. Germline CDR1 and CDR2: SGHVS and FNYEAQ. There are 14 residues in the CDR3. The DNA for the CDR3 is TGTGCCAGCACCTTAGTAGCGGGGGGGGAGACCCAGTACTTC. It encodes CASTLVAGGETQYF.

This chain joins TRBV7-2 and TRBJ1-5; the match to TRBD1 covers 7 bases. J lost 3 bases, V lost 5 bases, and 4 bases had no gene match. The CDR3 consists of 14 residues. Germline assignment: CDR1 SGHTA and CDR2 FQGNSA. DNA of the CDR3: TGTGCCAGCAGCCCAGGGACAGACAATCAGCCCCAGCATTTT. Amino acid sequence: CASSPGTDNQPQHF.

The CDR3 region is CASSLGDPARGGAFF. The CDR3, as DNA: TGTGCCAGCAGCCTCGGGGACCCAGCTCGAGGGGGAGCTTTCTTT. The J gene is TRBJ1-1, the V gene TRBV6-4, with D possibly TRBD1 on 6 matching bases. Trimming took off 6 bases at V and 10 bases at J, with 24 bases between the two ends. CDR3 size: 15 residues. Germline loops: CDR1 MRHNA, CDR2 SNTAGT.

This clone was seen a single time. This rearrangement joins TRBV6-5 to TRBJ2-5, with D perhaps TRBD1 (5 bases). CDR3 length equals 14 residues. CDR1 is MNHEY and CDR2 is SVGAGI in the germline V gene. V was clipped by 0 bases and J by 3 bases, with 8 bases between them. CDR3 sequence reads: CASSYSDTEETQYF. CDR3 nucleotides: TGTGCCAGCAGTTACTCGGACACTGAAGAGACCCAGTACTTC.

The J gene is TRBJ1-3, the V gene TRBV28; TRBD1 might be the D (5 bases). Germline V gene lookup returns CDR1 MDHEN and CDR2 SYDVKM. The V and J ends lost 7 bases and 0 bases respectively, with 10 bases between them. The CDR3 sequence is 14 residues long. The CDR3 reads CASTGLFSGNTIYF. CDR3 DNA sequence: TGTGCCAGCACAGGGCTATTCTCTGGAAACACCATATATTTT.

This chain joins TRBV7-8 and TRBJ2-3, with 8 positions matching TRBD2. V dropped 5 bases and J dropped 3; count of bases not matched to a gene: 1. CDR3 length: 13 residues. CDR1 and CDR2 (germline): SGHVS, FQNEAQ. In DNA form, the CDR3 reads TGTGCCAGCAGCCGCGGGGGGACAGATACGCAGTATTTT. It codes for CASSRGGTDTQYF.

CDR3 coding DNA: TGTGCCAGCAGCGCGAGGACAGGGGGCGGGGCTTCCTACAATGAGCAGTTCTTC. Protein product: CASSARTGGGASYNEQFF. The chain uses TRBV5-6 and TRBJ2-1; 11 nucleotides agree with TRBD1. The germline gives CDR1 SGHDT, CDR2 YYEEEE. V was pared by 4 bases and J by 1 base, with 10 bases of the junction left unmatched. The CDR3 has 18 residues.

The chain employs TRBV2 and TRBJ2-3; a possible D gene is TRBD1 (5 bases). The CDR3 spans 16 residues. CDR1 and CDR2 from the germline V gene are SNHLY and FYNNEI. With 5 bases removed from V and 2 bases from J, the gap between germline ends came to 17 bases. CDR3: CASSSQGRGTTDTQYF. The CDR3 coding sequence is TGTGCCAGCAGTTCCCAGGGAAGGGGTACCACAGATACGCAGTATTTT.

The chain joins TRBV6-1 to TRBJ1-2; D is possibly TRBD1 (6 bases). CDR3 length: 13 residues. CDR1 MNHNS and CDR2 SASEGT come from the germline V gene. Trimming stripped 1 base from V and 11 bases from J, with 14 bases between. The CDR3 spells CASSEGTVALYTF. DNA for the CDR3: TGTGCCAGCAGTGAAGGGACAGTAGCATTGTACACCTTC.

This chain uses TRBV28 with TRBJ2-2; 8 positions match TRBD1. The CDR3 has 15 amino acids. The germline gives CDR1 MDHEN, CDR2 SYDVKM. With 6 bases clipped from V and 5 bases from J, the junction kept 8 bases outside the gene matches. The CDR3 DNA is TGTGCCAGCAGCAAGAGGACAGGGAGGACCGGGGAGCTGTTTTTT. It codes for CASSKRTGRTGELFF. Full variable domain (remainder filled in from reference TRBV28 and TRBJ2-2): DVKVTQSSRYLVKRTGEKVFLECVQDMDHENMFWYRQDPGLGLRLIYFSYDVKMKEKGDIPEGYSVSREKKERFSLILESASTNQTSMYLCASSKRTGRTGELFFGEGSRLTVL.

The CDR3 here is CASSRRQGFGNYGYTF. For the CDR3, the DNA is TGTGCCAGCAGCAGGAGACAGGGTTTTGGTAACTATGGCTACACCTTC. The chain combines TRBV7-2 with TRBJ1-2; 7 bases match TRBD1. The CDR3 runs 16 residues. J lost 1 base, V lost 5 bases, and 10 bases had no gene match. From germline, CDR1 is SGHTA and CDR2 FQGNSA. The variable domain in full, with the rest retrieved from reference TRBV7-2 and TRBJ1-2, is GAGVSQSPSNKVTEKGKDVELRCDPISGHTALYWYRQSLGQGLEFLIYFQGNSAPDKSGLPSDRFSAERTGGSVSTLTIQRTQQEDSAVYLCASSRRQGFGNYGYTFGSGTRLTVV.

The rearrangement links TRBV12-5 to TRBJ1-2, with a tentative D call TRBD1 (6 bases). Trimming cost V 4 bases and J 5 bases, with 11 bases left between them. CDR1 and CDR2 from the germline V gene are LGHNT and FRNRAP. The CDR3 spans 13 residues. CDR3 protein: CASGSGAGYGYTF. Written as DNA, the CDR3 is TGTGCTAGTGGTTCAGGGGCAGGGTATGGCTACACCTTC.

This clone was found once. The rearrangement uses TRBV28 and TRBJ2-7; TRBD2 agrees at 8 bases. The CDR3 length is 15 residues. J was trimmed by 5 bases and V by 4 bases; bases with no gene match: 10. Germline V gene lookup returns CDR1 MDHEN and CDR2 SYDVKM. The CDR3, as DNA: TGTGCCAGCAGTTACCCTTCCGGGGGGGGAAACGAGCAGTACTTC. Protein product: CASSYPSGGGNEQYF. The whole variable domain, remainder taken from reference TRBV28 and TRBJ2-7, is DVKVTQSSRYLVKRTGEKVFLECVQDMDHENMFWYRQDPGLGLRLIYFSYDVKMKEKGDIPEGYSVSREKKERFSLILESASTNQTSMYLCASSYPSGGGNEQYFGPGTRLTVT.

This clone is a singleton in its sample. The V and J genes are TRBV5-4 and TRBJ2-3; D may be TRBD1 (5 bases). Germline V gene lookup returns CDR1 SGHNT and CDR2 YYREEE (reference sequence). The V and J ends lost 0 bases and 1 base respectively, with 6 bases between them. There are 14 residues in the CDR3. CDR3: CASSLAGRTDTQYF. As DNA, the CDR3 is TGTGCCAGCAGCTTGGCAGGGCGCACAGATACGCAGTATTTT.

The table lists this clone with a count of one. CDR3 nucleotides: TGTGCCAGCAGCTACCTCGGAAGGGGGAATAACTATGGCTACACCTTC. Translating it yields CASSYLGRGNNYGYTF. This sequence joins TRBV5-4 and TRBJ1-2; a weak D match, TRBD1 (6 bases). Germline CDR1 is SGHNT and CDR2 is YYREEE (reference sequence). V dropped 3 bases and J dropped 1 base, with 16 bases sitting between them. The CDR3 loop spans 16 amino acids.

The V call is TRBV14, the J call TRBJ1-1; TRBD1 might be the D (5 bases). This CDR3 comprises 14 residues. Trimming removed 2 bases from V and 1 base from J, with 8 bases in between. Germline lookup yields CDR1 SGHDN and CDR2 FVKESK. The DNA for the CDR3 is TGTGCCAGCAGCCAATTGACAGCGAACACTGAAGCTTTCTTT. Its translation is CASSQLTANTEAFF.

The V and J genes are TRBV18 and TRBJ2-3; D is possibly TRBD2 (5 bases). The V gene's germline CDR1 is KGHSH and CDR2 LQKENI. The CDR3 sequence is 13 residues long. Trimming stripped 4 bases from V and 0 bases from J, with 5 bases between. CDR3 sequence reads: CASSRTSTDTQYF. In DNA, the CDR3 is TGTGCCAGCTCACGGACTAGCACAGATACGCAGTATTTT.

This clone was observed a few times. This sequence joins TRBV2 and TRBJ2-7; 9 bases are shared with TRBD1. After removal of 6 bases from V and 2 bases from J, the junction contained 5 bases not matched to a gene. Germline loops: CDR1 SNHLY, CDR2 FYNNEI. The CDR3 covers 14 residues. The CDR3 protein is CASREDRGAYEQYF. CDR3 bases: TGTGCCAGCAGGGAGGACAGGGGTGCCTACGAGCAGTACTTC.